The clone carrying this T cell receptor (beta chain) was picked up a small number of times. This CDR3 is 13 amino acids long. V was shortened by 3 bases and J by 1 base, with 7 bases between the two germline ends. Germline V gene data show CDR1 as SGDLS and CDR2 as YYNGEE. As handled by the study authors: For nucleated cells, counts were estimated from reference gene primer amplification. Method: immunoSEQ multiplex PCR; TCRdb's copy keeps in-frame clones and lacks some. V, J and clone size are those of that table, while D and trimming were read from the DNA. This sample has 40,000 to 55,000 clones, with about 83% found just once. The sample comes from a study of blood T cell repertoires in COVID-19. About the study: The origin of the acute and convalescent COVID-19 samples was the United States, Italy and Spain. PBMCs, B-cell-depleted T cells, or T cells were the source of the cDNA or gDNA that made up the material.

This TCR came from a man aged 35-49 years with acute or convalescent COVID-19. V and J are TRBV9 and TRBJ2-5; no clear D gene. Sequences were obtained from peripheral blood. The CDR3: CASSGRFQETQYF. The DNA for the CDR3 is TGTGCCAGCAGCGGCCGGTTCCAAGAGACCCAGTACTTC.